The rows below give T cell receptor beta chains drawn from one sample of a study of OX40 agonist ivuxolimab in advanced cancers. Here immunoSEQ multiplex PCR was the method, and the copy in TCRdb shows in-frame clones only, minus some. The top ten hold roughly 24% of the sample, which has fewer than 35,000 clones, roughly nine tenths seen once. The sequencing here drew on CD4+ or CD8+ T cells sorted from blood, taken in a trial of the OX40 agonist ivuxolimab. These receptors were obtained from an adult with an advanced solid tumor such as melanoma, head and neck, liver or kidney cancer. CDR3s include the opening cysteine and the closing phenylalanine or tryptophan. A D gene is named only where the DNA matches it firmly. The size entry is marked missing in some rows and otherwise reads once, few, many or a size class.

CDR3nt: TGTGCCAGCAGTCCCACCCCGGGAGGGCTCGCAGATACGCAGTATTTT
CDR3aa: CASSPTPGGLADTQYF
j_gene: TRBJ2-3
abundance: -
v_gene: TRBV27
d_gene: TRBD2

CDR3nt: TGTGCCAGCAGTTTGGGAGTTGGAGGACGGGAGGGCCGGTTCTTC
CDR3aa: CASSLGVGGREGRFF
j_gene: TRBJ2-1
abundance: few
v_gene: TRBV28
d_gene: TRBD2

CDR3nt: TGTGCCAGCAGCGTAGGTTCACAGCCCCAATCTTACGAGCAGTACTTC
CDR3aa: CASSVGSQPQSYEQYF
j_gene: TRBJ2-7
abundance: -
v_gene: TRBV9
d_gene: -

CDR3nt: TGTGCCAGTAGTATGGGCCAGGGGGTCTACGAGCAGTACTTC
CDR3aa: CASSMGQGVYEQYF
j_gene: TRBJ2-7
abundance: -
v_gene: TRBV19
d_gene: TRBD1

CDR3nt: TGCAGCGCAAAGACGGCGGCTAACTATGGCTACACCTTC
CDR3aa: CSAKTAANYGYTF
j_gene: TRBJ1-2
abundance: -
v_gene: TRBV29-1
d_gene: -

CDR3nt: TGTGCCAGCAGCTTGAACGGGATGTATAGCGAGCAGTACTTC
CDR3aa: CASSLNGMYSEQYF
j_gene: TRBJ2-7
abundance: -
v_gene: TRBV5-6
d_gene: -

CDR3nt: TGTGCCAGTAGTATCGGTGGATTTTCCTACGAGCAGTACTTC
CDR3aa: CASSIGGFSYEQYF
j_gene: TRBJ2-7
abundance: -
v_gene: TRBV19
d_gene: -

CDR3nt: TGCAGTGCTAGGAGCGGGATTGAGCAGTTCTTC
CDR3aa: CSARSGIEQFF
j_gene: TRBJ2-1
abundance: -
v_gene: TRBV20-1
d_gene: TRBD2

CDR3nt: TGTGCCAGCAGCTCCTACGACCCGGGACAAGGCTACGAGCAGTACTTC
CDR3aa: CASSSYDPGQGYEQYF
j_gene: TRBJ2-7
abundance: -
v_gene: TRBV7-6
d_gene: -

CDR3nt: TGTGCCTGGGGACTAGCGGGAGGGGATGAGCAGTTCTTC
CDR3aa: CAWGLAGGDEQFF
j_gene: TRBJ2-1
abundance: -
v_gene: TRBV30
d_gene: TRBD2

CDR3nt: TGTGCCAGCAGCCCTACTAGCGGGTCAGATACGCAGTATTTT
CDR3aa: CASSPTSGSDTQYF
j_gene: TRBJ2-3
abundance: -
v_gene: TRBV7-2
d_gene: TRBD2

CDR3nt: TGTGCCAGCAGCTTAGATGGCAGGACCTACGAGCAGTACTTC
CDR3aa: CASSLDGRTYEQYF
j_gene: TRBJ2-7
abundance: -
v_gene: TRBV11-2
d_gene: -

CDR3nt: TGTGCCAGCAGTCCGGGGCGGGGGGTCGGCTCCTACGAGCAGTACTTC
CDR3aa: CASSPGRGVGSYEQYF
j_gene: TRBJ2-7
abundance: few
v_gene: TRBV5-6
d_gene: TRBD2

CDR3nt: TGTGCCAGCAGCACGAACACCGGGGAGCTGTTTTTT
CDR3aa: CASSTNTGELFF
j_gene: TRBJ2-2
abundance: -
v_gene: TRBV5-6
d_gene: -

CDR3nt: TGCGCCAGCAGCTTGGCCTGGGACCCGGCGGGAGGGAGGCTCTTC
CDR3aa: CASSLAWDPAGGRLF
j_gene: TRBJ2-1
abundance: once
v_gene: TRBV5-1
d_gene: TRBD2

CDR3nt: TGTGCCAGCAACAGGGATAGCAATCAGCCCCAGCATTTT
CDR3aa: CASNRDSNQPQHF
j_gene: TRBJ1-5
abundance: -
v_gene: TRBV6-6
d_gene: -

CDR3nt: TGTGCCAGCAGCCGAGAATCTTACGAGCAGTACTTC
CDR3aa: CASSRESYEQYF
j_gene: TRBJ2-7
abundance: -
v_gene: TRBV5-4
d_gene: -

CDR3nt: TGTGCCAGCAGCCAAGTGGGCGCAACTATCTACGAGCAGTACTTC
CDR3aa: CASSQVGATIYEQYF
j_gene: TRBJ2-7
abundance: -
v_gene: TRBV14
d_gene: -

CDR3nt: TGTGCCAGCACCATGACAGGGGCTACCTACGAGCAGTACTTC
CDR3aa: CASTMTGATYEQYF
j_gene: TRBJ2-7
abundance: -
v_gene: TRBV5-4
d_gene: TRBD1

CDR3nt: TGTGCCAGCAGCCTACAAGGGACTTTGGAGACCCAGTACTTC
CDR3aa: CASSLQGTLETQYF
j_gene: TRBJ2-5
abundance: -
v_gene: TRBV7-9
d_gene: -

CDR3nt: TGTGCCTGGAACGACCTAGCGGGAGGTAACGAGCAGTACTTC
CDR3aa: CAWNDLAGGNEQYF
j_gene: TRBJ2-7
abundance: -
v_gene: TRBV30
d_gene: TRBD2

CDR3nt: TGTGCCAGCAGCAGAGGGGCCCCGAACACTGAAGCTTTCTTT
CDR3aa: CASSRGAPNTEAFF
j_gene: TRBJ1-1
abundance: -
v_gene: TRBV21-1
d_gene: -